One sample yielded the 25 T cell receptor beta chains listed below, sequenced in a study of T cell responses to AZD1222 COVID-19 vaccine. TCRdb keeps only in-frame clones here, not all; method: immunoSEQ multiplex PCR. This sample carries roughly 120,000 clones, roughly 90% of them seen once, and the ten largest clones take 9.5% to 15%. This material consisted of peripheral blood, taken on day 0 of MenACWY control vaccination. The receptors derive from an adult in good health.

The chain combines TRBV6-5 with TRBJ1-1; TRBD1 matches 8 bases. The germline V gene encodes CDR1 MNHEY and CDR2 SVGAGI. The J segment lost 4 bases and the V segment lost 2 bases, leaving 6 bases of the junction unmatched. The CDR3 runs 15 residues. The CDR3 region is CASSYQQGGSTEAFF. The CDR3, as DNA: TGTGCCAGCAGTTACCAACAGGGGGGGAGCACTGAAGCTTTCTTT.

This chain links TRBV12-1 with TRBJ1-2. TRBV12-1 is marked as a pseudogene. This CDR3 has 15 amino acids. CDR3 sequence: CASSPGHGANYGYTF. As DNA, the CDR3 is TGTGCCAGCAGCCCTGGGCACGGGGCTAACTATGGCTACACCTTC.

This clone is a singleton in its sample. J is TRBJ1-1 and V is TRBV7-3; no definite D call. Looked up from germline, CDR1 is SGHTA and CDR2 is FQGTGA. V lost 1 base and J 4 bases, leaving 7 bases between the germline ends. This CDR3 has 13 amino acids. The CDR3 here is CASSLRGITEAFF. In DNA form, the CDR3 reads TGTGCCAGCAGCTTAAGGGGAATCACTGAAGCTTTCTTT.

The count of this clone is one. CDR3 nucleotide sequence: TGTGCCAGCAGCTTAGTTGGCGGCGGAGGCACCTATGAAAAACTGTTTTTT. Translated, it gives CASSLVGGGGTYEKLFF. The genes are TRBV7-9 and TRBJ1-4; D uncertain. CDR1 is SEHNR and CDR2 is FQNEAQ in the germline V gene (reference sequence). Trimming removed 1 base at V and 6 bases at J, with 18 bases between. The CDR3 spans 17 residues.

This chain links TRBV7-6 with TRBJ2-1; 11 nucleotides agree with TRBD2. The germline gives CDR1 SGHVS, CDR2 FNYEAQ. This CDR3 region has 16 residues. After removal of 1 base from V and 4 bases from J, the junction contained 3 bases not matched to a gene. The CDR3 loop is CASSLEASGGYNEQFF. In DNA form, the CDR3 reads TGTGCCAGCAGCTTAGAAGCTAGCGGGGGGTACAATGAGCAGTTCTTC.

This clone was counted between two and nine times. The same CDR3 arises from other DNA sequences in this sample as well. The chain links TRBV28 to TRBJ2-7; weak D call: TRBD2 (6 bases). There are 12 residues in the CDR3. V was shortened by 6 bases and J by 3 bases, with 9 bases between the two germline ends. The V gene's germline CDR1 is MDHEN and CDR2 SYDVKM. The DNA for the CDR3 is TGTGCCAGCAGCCCCGGGAGCTACGAGCAGTACTTC. This gives the protein CASSPGSYEQYF.

This clone occurred once. V and J are TRBV7-9 and TRBJ1-4; no clear D. The V gene's germline CDR1 is SEHNR and CDR2 FQNEAQ (reference sequence). The CDR3 sequence is 13 residues long. V dropped 1 base and J dropped 16 bases, with 16 bases sitting between them. CDR3 amino acids: CASSLGESRSPFF. The CDR3, as DNA: TGTGCCAGCAGCTTAGGGGAGTCTAGAAGTCCGTTTTTT.

The chain recombines TRBV6-2 or TRBV6-3 with TRBJ1-3, with D maybe TRBD1 (6 bases). Trimming took off 0 bases at V and 2 bases at J, with 8 bases between the two ends. Per the germline V gene, CDR1 is MNHEY and CDR2 is SVGEGT. CDR3 size: 15 residues. The DNA of the CDR3 is TGTGCCAGCAGTTACTCGACAGGTCCTGGAAACACCATATATTTT. Amino acids: CASSYSTGPGNTIYF.

This sequence joins TRBV4-3 and TRBJ2-3; TRBD1 aligns across 9 bases. The CDR3 is 16 residues long. In germline, CDR1 is LGHNA, CDR2 YSLEER. V was pared by 0 bases and J by 1 base, with 2 bases of the junction left unmatched. The CDR3 sequence is CASSQEGQGGTDTQYF. The CDR3 nucleotides are TGCGCCAGCAGCCAAGAGGGACAGGGCGGCACAGATACGCAGTATTTT.

The rearrangement joins TRBV19 to TRBJ2-4; unclear D gene. Looked up from germline, CDR1 is LNHDA and CDR2 is SQIVND (reference sequence). Trimming took off 0 bases at V and 11 bases at J, with 23 bases between the two ends. This CDR3 contains 17 residues. The CDR3, as DNA: TGTGCCAGTAGTATAGATCCCCCAAGGACGGTAAAAATCGTTCAGTACTTC. This encodes CASSIDPPRTVKIVQYF.

V usage is TRBV7-2 and J usage is TRBJ2-7; 9 bases fit TRBD2. This CDR3 is 14 amino acids long. The J segment lost 2 bases and the V segment lost 6 bases, leaving 5 bases of the junction unmatched. Per germline, CDR1 SGHTA and CDR2 FQGNSA. CDR3 sequence (DNA): TGTGCCAGCAGGAAAGCGGGAGGCCCCTACGAGCAGTACTTC. Translated, it gives CASRKAGGPYEQYF.

This chain connects TRBV7-9 to TRBJ2-7, with TRBD2 as a possible D gene (5 bases). V lost 5 bases, J lost 2 bases, and 16 bases lay in between. The CDR3 loop spans 15 amino acids. Germline V gives CDR1 SEHNR, CDR2 FQNEAQ (reference sequence). The CDR3 sequence is CASSQGRAGPYEQYF. CDR3 nucleotide sequence: TGTGCCAGCAGCCAAGGGCGCGCGGGCCCCTACGAGCAGTACTTC.

The chain combines TRBV5-1 with TRBJ2-5; tentative D call: TRBD2 (5 bases). The CDR3 has 15 amino acids. The germline V and J ends were trimmed by 0 bases and 7 bases, with 16 bases remaining between them. CDR1 and CDR2 from the germline V gene are SGHRS and YFSETQ. Here the CDR3 DNA reads TGCGCCAGCAGCTTGGGTGGCTTAGAAGGAGGGACCCAGTACTTC. Translating gives CASSLGGLEGGTQYF.

V usage is TRBV7-8 and J usage is TRBJ2-2; 9 nucleotides agree with TRBD1. This CDR3 contains 14 residues. Trimming took 6 bases from V and 3 from J; bases not matched to a gene: 2. CDR1 and CDR2 from the germline V gene are SGHVS and FQNEAQ. CDR3 in amino acids: CASRWTGDTGELFF. Here the CDR3 DNA reads TGTGCCAGCAGGTGGACAGGGGACACCGGGGAGCTGTTTTTT. Complete variable domain (other parts from reference TRBV7-8 and TRBJ2-2): GAGVSQSPRYKVAKRGQDVALRCDPISGHVSLFWYQQALGQGPEFLTYFQNEAQLDKSGLPSDRFFAERPEGSVSTLKIQRTQQEDSAVYLCASRWTGDTGELFFGEGSRLTVL.

This chain uses TRBV10-3 with TRBJ2-1, with 8 nucleotides matching TRBD2. CDR1 is ENHRY, CDR2 SYGVKD, per germline. The CDR3 length is 15 residues. The trim removed 3 bases at V and 11 bases at J, leaving 12 bases unmatched. CDR3 protein: CAISDPGGLEGQQFF. In DNA form, the CDR3 reads TGTGCCATCAGTGACCCTGGGGGACTAGAAGGTCAGCAGTTCTTC.

The chain links TRBV10-3 to TRBJ1-1; TRBD1 matches at 7 bases. Losses at the gene ends were 4 bases for V and 3 bases for J; bases not matched to a gene: 14. The CDR3 sequence is 17 residues long. The germline V gene has CDR1 ENHRY and CDR2 SYGVKD. The CDR3 region is CAISVGRTNTGDTEAFF. In nucleotides, the CDR3 is TGTGCCATCAGTGTCGGCAGGACAAACACAGGGGACACTGAAGCTTTCTTT.

The V gene is TRBV30, the J gene TRBJ1-5, with a weak D call TRBD1 (5 bases). The V gene lost 0 bases and the J gene lost 0 bases, with 15 bases spanning the gap. This CDR3 has 17 amino acids. In germline, CDR1 is GTSNPN, CDR2 SVGIG (reference sequence). In nucleotides, the CDR3 is TGTGCCTGGAGTGTAAGTTATGGGGGGGATAGCAATCAGCCCCAGCATTTT. Translation: CAWSVSYGGDSNQPQHF.

This sequence joins TRBV4-3 and TRBJ2-7; TRBD1 aligns across 7 bases. V shed 1 base, J shed 3 bases, and the junction held 6 bases outside the gene matches. Germline V gene lookup returns CDR1 LGHNA and CDR2 YSLEER. CDR3 length equals 15 residues. CDR3 loop: CASSQVRDSYYEQYF. CDR3 bases: TGCGCCAGCAGCCAAGTCCGGGACAGTTACTACGAGCAGTACTTC.

This chain links TRBV27 with TRBJ2-5; D gene ambiguous. The length of the CDR3 is 13 residues. Per germline, CDR1 MNHEY and CDR2 SMNVEV (reference sequence). V was cut by 3 bases and J by 3 bases, with 8 bases left in between. CDR3 bases: TGTGCCAGCAGTTTTACATGGAAAGAGACCCAGTACTTC. This encodes CASSFTWKETQYF.

V and J are TRBV6-2 or TRBV6-3 and TRBJ1-5; D ambiguous. This CDR3 comprises 12 residues. CDR1 and CDR2 from the germline V gene are MNHEY and SVGEGT. V was clipped by 3 bases and J by 5 bases, with 5 bases between them. In DNA form, the CDR3 reads TGTGCCAGCAGTTATACCTATCAGCCCCAGCATTTT. Amino acid sequence: CASSYTYQPQHF.

The rearrangement links TRBV7-9 to TRBJ2-3; tentative D call: TRBD1 (8 bases). CDR1 is SEHNR, CDR2 FQNEAQ, per germline (reference sequence). V was shortened by 6 bases and J by 2 bases, with 21 bases between the two germline ends. This CDR3 is 17 amino acids long. The CDR3 region is CASSPTEAGQVTDTQYF. The DNA of the CDR3 is TGTGCCAGCAGTCCCACTGAAGCGGGACAGGTCACAGATACGCAGTATTTT.

This sequence joins TRBV2 and TRBJ2-7, with D tentatively TRBD1 (6 bases). Between the trimmed V and J ends, which lost 8 bases and 5 bases, there was a span of 16 bases. CDR3 length equals 13 residues. Germline CDR1 is SNHLY and CDR2 is FYNNEI. As DNA, the CDR3 is TGTGCCAGCCTAAGACAGGTCCTCGACGAGCAGTACTTC. Amino acids: CASLRQVLDEQYF.

The chain combines TRBV28 with TRBJ2-3, with 8 positions matching TRBD1. This CDR3 contains 18 residues. The junction had 13 bases not matched to a gene; V was cut back by 3 bases and J by 2 bases. Per the germline V gene, CDR1 is MDHEN and CDR2 is SYDVKM. DNA for the CDR3: TGTGCCAGCAGTTTTTCGATCACGGGACAGGAGAACACAGATACGCAGTATTTT. The encoded protein is CASSFSITGQENTDTQYF.

The CDR3 spells CASSDHSGGNTEAFF. The CDR3 coding sequence is TGTGCCAGCAGTGACCATTCAGGGGGAAACACTGAAGCTTTCTTT. V gene TRBV6-2 or TRBV6-3 combines with J gene TRBJ1-1; TRBD1 agrees at 7 bases. The germline CDR1 and CDR2 sequences are MNHEY and SVGEGT. V lost 5 bases, J lost 2 bases, and 8 bases stayed unmatched. The CDR3 loop spans 15 amino acids.

This clone was counted once. V usage is TRBV2 and J usage is TRBJ2-1; 12 positions match TRBD2. CDR1 SNHLY and CDR2 FYNNEI come from the germline V gene. V was pared by 6 bases and J by 5 bases, with 5 bases of the junction left unmatched. The CDR3 sequence is 15 residues long. The CDR3, as DNA: TGTGCCAGCAGGGCTAGCGGGGGGGCCAACAATGAGCAGTTCTTC. Translated, it gives CASRASGGANNEQFF.